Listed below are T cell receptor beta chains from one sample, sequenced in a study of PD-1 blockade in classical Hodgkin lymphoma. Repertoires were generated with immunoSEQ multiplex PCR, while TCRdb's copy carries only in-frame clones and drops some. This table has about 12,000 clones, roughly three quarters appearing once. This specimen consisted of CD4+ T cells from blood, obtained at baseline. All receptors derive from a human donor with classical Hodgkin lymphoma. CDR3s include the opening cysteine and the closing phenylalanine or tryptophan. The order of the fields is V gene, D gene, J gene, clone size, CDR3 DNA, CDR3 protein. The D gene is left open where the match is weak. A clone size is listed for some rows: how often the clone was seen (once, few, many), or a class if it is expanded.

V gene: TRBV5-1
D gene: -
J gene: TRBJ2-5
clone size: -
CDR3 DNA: TGCGCCAGCAGCTTGGGACTGTCAGAGACCCAGTACTTC
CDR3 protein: CASSLGLSETQYF

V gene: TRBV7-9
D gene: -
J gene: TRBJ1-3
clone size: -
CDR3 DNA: TGTGCCGTGACGGGATACAGGGCTGGAAACACCATATATTTT
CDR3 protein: CAVTGYRAGNTIYF

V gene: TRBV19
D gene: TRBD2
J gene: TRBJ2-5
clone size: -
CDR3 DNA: TGTGCCAGTAGTGCCGGACTAGCGGATCAAGAGACCCAGTACTTC
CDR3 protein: CASSAGLADQETQYF

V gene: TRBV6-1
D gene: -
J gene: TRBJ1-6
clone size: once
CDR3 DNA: TGTGCCAGCAGTGCGATACAGGGTAGGACCTATAATTCACCCCTCCACTTT
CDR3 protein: CASSAIQGRTYNSPLHF

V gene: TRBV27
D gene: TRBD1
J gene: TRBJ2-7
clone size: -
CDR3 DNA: TGTGCCAGCAGTTTATCGGCGTGGACAGGGAACGCCTACGAGCAGTACTTC
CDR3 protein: CASSLSAWTGNAYEQYF

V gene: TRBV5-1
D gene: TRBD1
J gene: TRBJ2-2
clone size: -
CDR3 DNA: TGCGCCAGCAGCCTCATCAGGGGGCAGAACACCGGGGAGCTGTTTTTT
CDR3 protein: CASSLIRGQNTGELFF

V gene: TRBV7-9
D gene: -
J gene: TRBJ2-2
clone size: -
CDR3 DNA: TGTGCCAGCAGCTTAGTCAGGGGAGGAACCGGGGAGCTGTTTTTT
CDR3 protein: CASSLVRGGTGELFF

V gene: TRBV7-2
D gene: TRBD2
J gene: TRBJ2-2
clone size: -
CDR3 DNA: TGTGCCAGCAGTTGGACTAGCGGACACACCGGGGAGCTGTTTTTT
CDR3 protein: CASSWTSGHTGELFF

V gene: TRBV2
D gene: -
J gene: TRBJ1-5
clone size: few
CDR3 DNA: TGTGCCAGCAGTGAAGTATCCCGTGGGGGTCAGCCCCAGCATTTT
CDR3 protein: CASSEVSRGGQPQHF

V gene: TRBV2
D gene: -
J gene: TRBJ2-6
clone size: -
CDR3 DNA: TGTGCCAGCAGTGAAGTCCGGACTGGGGCCAACGTCCTGACTTTC
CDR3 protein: CASSEVRTGANVLTF

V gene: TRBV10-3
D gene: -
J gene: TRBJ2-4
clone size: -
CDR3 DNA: TGTGCCATCAGTGAGACAACAACAGGGATCGGGGCCAAAAACATTCAGTACTTC
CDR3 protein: CAISETTTGIGAKNIQYF

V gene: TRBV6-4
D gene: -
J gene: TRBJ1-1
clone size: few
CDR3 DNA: TGTGCCAGCAGTGACTATAGCCTTAACACTGAAGCTTTCTTT
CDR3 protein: CASSDYSLNTEAFF

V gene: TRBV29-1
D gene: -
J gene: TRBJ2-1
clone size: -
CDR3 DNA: TGCAGCGTGGGACGAACGGGCTACAATGAGCAGTTCTTC
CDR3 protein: CSVGRTGYNEQFF

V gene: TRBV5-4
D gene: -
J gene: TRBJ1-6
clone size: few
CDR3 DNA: TGTGCCAGCAGCTTGGGGGACAAAAATTCACCCCTCCACTTT
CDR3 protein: CASSLGDKNSPLHF

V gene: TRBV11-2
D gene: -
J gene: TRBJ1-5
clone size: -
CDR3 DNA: TGTGCCAGCAGCTTAGCCAGCAATCAGCCCCAGCATTTT
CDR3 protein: CASSLASNQPQHF

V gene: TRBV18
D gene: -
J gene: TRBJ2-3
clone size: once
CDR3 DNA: TGTGCCAGCTCACCACCTAGCACAGATACGCAGTATTTT
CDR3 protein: CASSPPSTDTQYF

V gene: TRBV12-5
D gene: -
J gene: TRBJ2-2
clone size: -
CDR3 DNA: TGTGCTAGTGGCCCTATCTGGCAGGGAAACACCGGGGAGCTGTTTTTT
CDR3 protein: CASGPIWQGNTGELFF

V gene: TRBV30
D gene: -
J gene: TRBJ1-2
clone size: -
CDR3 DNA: TGTGCCTGGAGTGTTCAGGGAGGCTACACCTTC
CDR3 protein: CAWSVQGGYTF

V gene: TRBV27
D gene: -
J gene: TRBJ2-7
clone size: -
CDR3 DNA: -
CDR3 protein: CEGGQDSGQGRDEQYF

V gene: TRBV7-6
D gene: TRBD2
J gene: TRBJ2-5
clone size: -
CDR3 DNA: TGTGCCAGCAGCCGCCCAACCAAAGACCAAGCGGGGGCCGGCCAAGAGACCCAGTACTTC
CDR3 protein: CASSRPTKDQAGAGQETQYF

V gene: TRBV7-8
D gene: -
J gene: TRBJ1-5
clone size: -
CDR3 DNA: TGTGCCAGCAGCTTAAGTGACGGCAATCAGCCCCAGCATTTT
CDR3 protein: CASSLSDGNQPQHF

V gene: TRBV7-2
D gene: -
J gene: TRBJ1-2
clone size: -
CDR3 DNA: TGTGCCAGCAGCTTAGCGTCTTTGCAGCCGGATGGCTACACCTTC
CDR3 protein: CASSLASLQPDGYTF

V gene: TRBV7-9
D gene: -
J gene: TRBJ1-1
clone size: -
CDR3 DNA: TGTGCCAGCAGCTTAAGGGAGAACACTGAAGCTTTCTTT
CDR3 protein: CASSLRENTEAFF

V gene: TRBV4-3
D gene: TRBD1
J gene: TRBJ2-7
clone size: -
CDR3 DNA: TGCGCCAGCAGCCATGGGACAGGGGCCTTTAACGAGCAGTACTTC
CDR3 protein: CASSHGTGAFNEQYF

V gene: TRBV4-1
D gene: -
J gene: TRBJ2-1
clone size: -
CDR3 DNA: TGCGCCAGCAGCCAAGAAACGGCCAGGCAGAGCAATGAGCAGTTCTTC
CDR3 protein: CASSQETARQSNEQFF

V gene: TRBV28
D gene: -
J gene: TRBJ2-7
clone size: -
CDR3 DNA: TGTGCCAGCAGTTTCGGTGTCTACGAGCAGTACTTC
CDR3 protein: CASSFGVYEQYF

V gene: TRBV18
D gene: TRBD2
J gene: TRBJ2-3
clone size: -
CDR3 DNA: TGTGCCAGCTCACCAATCCGAGCGGGACGTGGTAGCACAGATACGCAGTATTTT
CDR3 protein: CASSPIRAGRGSTDTQYF

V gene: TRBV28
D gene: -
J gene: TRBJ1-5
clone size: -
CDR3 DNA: TGTGCCAGCAGATCTAGCAATCAGCCCCAGCATTTT
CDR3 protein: CASRSSNQPQHF

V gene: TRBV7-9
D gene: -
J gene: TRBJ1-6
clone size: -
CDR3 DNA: TGTGCCAGCACCGGCCCAGGGGCGCCTAATTCACCCCTCCACTTT
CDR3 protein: CASTGPGAPNSPLHF

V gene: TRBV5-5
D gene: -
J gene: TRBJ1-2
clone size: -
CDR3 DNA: TGTGCCAGCAGCTTGCTAACCGCAACTAACTATGGCTACACCTTC
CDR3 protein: CASSLLTATNYGYTF

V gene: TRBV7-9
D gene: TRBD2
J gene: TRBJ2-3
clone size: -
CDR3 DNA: TGTGCCAGCAGCTTAGCAGCGGGGGTAGGAAACACAGATACGCAGTATTTT
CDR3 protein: CASSLAAGVGNTDTQYF

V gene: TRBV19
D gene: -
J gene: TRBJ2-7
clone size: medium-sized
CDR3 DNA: TGTGCCAGTAGTATCTCCGGGTTCGGTCAAACCTACGAGCAGTACTTC
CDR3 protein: CASSISGFGQTYEQYF

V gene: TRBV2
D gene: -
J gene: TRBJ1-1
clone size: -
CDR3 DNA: TGTGCCAGCAGTACTTCCAGGGGTCCCAACACTGAAGCTTTCTTT
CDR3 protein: CASSTSRGPNTEAFF

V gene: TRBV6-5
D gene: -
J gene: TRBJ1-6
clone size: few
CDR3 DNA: TGTGCCAGCAGTTATACGGGGGGTGTTAACGTACCCCTCCACTTT
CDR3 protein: CASSYTGGVNVPLHF

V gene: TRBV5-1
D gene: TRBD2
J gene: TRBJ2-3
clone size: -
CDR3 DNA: TGCGCCAGCAGCTTGACTAGCGGCCTCACAGATACGCAGTATTTT
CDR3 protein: CASSLTSGLTDTQYF

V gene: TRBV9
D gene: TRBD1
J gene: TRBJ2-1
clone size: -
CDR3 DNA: TGTGCCAGCAGCGCCGGGACAGGGGGGGACAATGAGCAGTTCTTC
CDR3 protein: CASSAGTGGDNEQFF

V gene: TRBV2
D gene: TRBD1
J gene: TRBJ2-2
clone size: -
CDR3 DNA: TGTGCCAGCAAACAGACAGGGACCAACACCGGGGAGCTGTTTTTT
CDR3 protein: CASKQTGTNTGELFF

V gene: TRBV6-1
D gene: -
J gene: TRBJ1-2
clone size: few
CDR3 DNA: TGTGCCAGCAGTGAATTTGAAGGGAACTATGGCTACACCTTC
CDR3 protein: CASSEFEGNYGYTF

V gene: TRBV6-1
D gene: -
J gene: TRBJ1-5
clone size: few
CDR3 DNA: TGTGCCAGCAGTGAGTTGAGACAGCCCCAGCATTTT
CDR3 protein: CASSELRQPQHF

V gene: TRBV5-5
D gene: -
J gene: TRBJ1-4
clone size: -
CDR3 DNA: TGTGCCAGCAGCTTGGGGGGGCCGGGGGAAAAACTGTTTTTT
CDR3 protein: CASSLGGPGEKLFF

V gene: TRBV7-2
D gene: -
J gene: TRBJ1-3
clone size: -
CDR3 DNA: TGTGCCAGCAGCCAGGTCGCGGGGCGCGGAAACACCATATATTTT
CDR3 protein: CASSQVAGRGNTIYF

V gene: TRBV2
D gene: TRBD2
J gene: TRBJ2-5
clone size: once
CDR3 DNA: TGTGCCAGCAGTCCCGGGACTAGCGGGGGTCGGGAGACCCAGTACTTC
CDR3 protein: CASSPGTSGGRETQYF

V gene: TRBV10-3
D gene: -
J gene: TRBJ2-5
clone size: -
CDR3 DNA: TGTGCCATCAGTGCGGGGGGCACGCAAGAGACCCAGTACTTC
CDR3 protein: CAISAGGTQETQYF

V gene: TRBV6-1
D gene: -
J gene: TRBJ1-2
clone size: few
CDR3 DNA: TGTGCCAGCAGGGCAGCACTGCAGGGACGCTATGGCTACACCTTC
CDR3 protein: CASRAALQGRYGYTF

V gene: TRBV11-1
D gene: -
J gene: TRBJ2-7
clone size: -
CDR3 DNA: TGTGCCAGCAGCTTAACAGGGCCCTACGAGCAGTACTTC
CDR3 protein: CASSLTGPYEQYF

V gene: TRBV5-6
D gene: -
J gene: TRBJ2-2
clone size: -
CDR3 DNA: TGTGCCAGCAGCTTTCTAGGGAGGTCCGGGGAGCTGTTTTTT
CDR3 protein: CASSFLGRSGELFF

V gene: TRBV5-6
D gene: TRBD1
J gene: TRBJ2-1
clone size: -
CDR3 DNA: TGTGCCAGCAGCCCGGGTGGGACAGCCGTCTACAATGAGCAGTTCTTC
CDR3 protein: CASSPGGTAVYNEQFF

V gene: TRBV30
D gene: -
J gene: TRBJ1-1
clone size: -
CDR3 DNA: TGTGCCTGGAGTGTAGGGGAGCCGAACACTGAAGCTTTCTTT
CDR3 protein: CAWSVGEPNTEAFF

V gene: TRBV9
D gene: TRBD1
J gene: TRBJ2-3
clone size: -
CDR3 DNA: TGTGCCAGCAGCTCCTCGGGACAGGGGTTCGTAAATACGCAGTATTTT
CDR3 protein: CASSSSGQGFVNTQYF

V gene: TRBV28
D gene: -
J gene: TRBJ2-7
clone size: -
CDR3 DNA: TGTGCCAGCAGCATGAGGGACCACGAGCAGTACTTC
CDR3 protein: CASSMRDHEQYF

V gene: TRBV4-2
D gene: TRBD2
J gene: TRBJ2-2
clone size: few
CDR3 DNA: TGTGCCAGCAGGCAAGAGGCGAGCGGGGGGGTGCACCGGGAGCTGTTTTTT
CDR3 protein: CASRQEASGGVHRELFF

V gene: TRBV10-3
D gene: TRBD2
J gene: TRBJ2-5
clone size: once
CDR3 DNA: TGTGCCATCAGTGAGTCCGGGACTAGCGGGGTCGGGGAGACCCAGTACTTC
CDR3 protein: CAISESGTSGVGETQYF

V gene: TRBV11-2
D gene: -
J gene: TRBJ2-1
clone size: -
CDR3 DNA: TGTGCCAGCAGCTTAGGTGCGGGGATTTACAATGAGCAGTTCTTC
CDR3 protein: CASSLGAGIYNEQFF

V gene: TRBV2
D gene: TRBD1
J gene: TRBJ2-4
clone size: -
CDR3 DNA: TGTGCCAGCAGTGCGGGACAGGGTGCCAAAAACATTCAGTACTTC
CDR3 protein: CASSAGQGAKNIQYF